Listed below are T cell receptor beta chains from one sample, sequenced in a study of T cell repertoires in cytomegalovirus infection. These receptors are not linked to any known antigen. A single record per CDR3 protein comes from TCRdb applying MiXCR to the reads. The profile shows about 920,000 distinct CDR3 sequences, 30% to 40% of them singletons. This specimen was cultured CD8+ T cells from PBMCs, taken from culture after CMV antigen stimulation. The receptor source for this set is a human donor in good health (CMV status not recorded). Some clones in this sample may be carry-over from other donors' samples. Both conserved end residues are part of each CDR3. A D gene is named only where the DNA matches it firmly. Clone sizes are given selectively: once, few, many, or a class where the clone is expanded.

abundance	d_gene	v_gene	j_gene	CDR3nt	CDR3aa
few	TRBD1	TRBV12-3/TRBV12-4	TRBJ2-1	TGTGCCAGCAGTTCCCTTCCGGGACAGACCCCACCACTATCGTCCTACAATGAGCAGTTCTTC	CASSSLPGQTPPLSSYNEQFF
-	TRBD1	TRBV4-1	TRBJ2-6	TGCGCCAGCAGCCAGGGACAGGGGACCGGGGCCAACGTCCTGACTTTC	CASSQGQGTGANVLTF
few	-	TRBV6-2/TRBV6-3	TRBJ2-3	TGTGCCAGCAGCCGGGGAGAATTGGATACGCAGTATTTT	CASSRGELDTQYF
many	TRBD2	TRBV7-8	TRBJ2-1	TGTGCCAGCAGCTTAGTAGGGGTCGGGACTATCTACAATGAGCAGTTCTTC	CASSLVGVGTIYNEQFF
-	TRBD1	TRBV6-6	TRBJ1-6	TGTGCCAGCAGTTCGGACAGGGCCAATAATTCACCCCTCCACTTT	CASSSDRANNSPLHF
few	-	TRBV6-1	TRBJ1-6	TGTGCCAGCAGTGAAGCGGACATCTCCTATAATTCACCCCTCCACTTT	CASSEADISYNSPLHF
-	-	TRBV15	TRBJ2-7	TGTGCCACCAGCAGTGGGTACGGGGACTACGAGCAGTACTTC	CATSSGYGDYEQYF
-	-	TRBV5-1	TRBJ2-6	TGCGCCAGCAGCTTAACCTCCAGTGGAGCTTCTGGGGCCAACGTCCTGACTTTC	CASSLTSSGASGANVLTF
many	TRBD1	TRBV20-1	TRBJ1-4	TGCAGTGCTAGACCCTGGACAGGGTTTAATGAAAAACTGTTTTTT	CSARPWTGFNEKLFF
-	TRBD2	TRBV9	TRBJ2-1	TGTGCCAGCAGCGCGACTATAGCGGGGGTAGACAATGAGCAGTTCTTC	CASSATIAGVDNEQFF
-	TRBD1	TRBV2	TRBJ2-2	TGTGCCAGCAGTGCCAGGGGGCTGAACACCGGGGAGCTGTTTTTT	CASSARGLNTGELFF
few	TRBD2	TRBV20-1	TRBJ2-5	TGCAGTGCGGGGGGGAGGGAGGTGATCTGGACCCAGTACTTC	CSAGGREVIWTQYF
few	TRBD1	TRBV9	TRBJ2-1	TGTGCCAGCAGCGTCGTGACAGGGGGGCACAATGAGCAGTTCTTC	CASSVVTGGHNEQFF
-	-	TRBV4-1	TRBJ1-4	TGCGCCAGCAGCCAAGAATATTCAGCTCAAACCCTACCCGATGAAAAACTGTTTTTT	CASSQEYSAQTLPDEKLFF
few	TRBD1	TRBV5-5	TRBJ2-5	TGTGCCAGCAGCCGTGGACAGGGGGGACTTCAAGAGACCCAGTACTTC	CASSRGQGGLQETQYF
few	TRBD1	TRBV4-1	TRBJ1-1	TGCGCCAGCAGCCAAGTAGTATTGGGACAGGGTCCCACTGAAGCTTTCTTT	CASSQVVLGQGPTEAFF
many	-	TRBV7-7	TRBJ2-2	TGTGCTAGCAGCTTAGCCCCAGATGGCGGAACCGGGGAGCTGTTTTTT	CASSLAPDGGTGELFF
-	TRBD2	TRBV2	TRBJ2-1	TGTACCACTTCGACTAGCGGGGGGGTCGTAGAGCAGTTCTTC	CTTSTSGGVVEQFF
many	-	TRBV6-1	TRBJ2-1	TGTGCCAGCAGTCCCTACACCCTCAATGAGCAGTTCTTC	CASSPYTLNEQFF
-	TRBD2	TRBV12-3/TRBV12-4	TRBJ2-1	TGTGCCAGCAGCTCCGGGACTAGGCAGTTCTTC	CASSSGTRQFF
-	TRBD1	TRBV7-9	TRBJ1-6	TGTGCCAGCAACAACAGGGGAGGCGATTCACCCCTCCACTTT	CASNNRGGDSPLHF
few	TRBD1	TRBV28	TRBJ1-2	TGTGCCAGCAGTCCAACGGGACAGGGACGGTACACCTTC	CASSPTGQGRYTF
few	TRBD1	TRBV7-9	TRBJ2-7	TGTGCCAGCACCCCAAGGGACAGCTCCTACGAGCAGTACTTC	CASTPRDSSYEQYF
once	-	TRBV20-1	TRBJ1-2	TGCAGTGCTAGAGGGTACGGCTACACCTTC	CSARGYGYTF
-	-	TRBV19	TRBJ1-1	TGTGCCAGTAGTATTTTTGTGTACACTGAAGCTTTCTTT	CASSIFVYTEAFF
few	-	TRBV29-1	TRBJ2-4	TGCAGCGTCCTGGGACTCCAGAACATTCAGTACTTC	CSVLGLQNIQYF
-	-	TRBV20-1	TRBJ2-6	TGCAGTGCTAGAGATAAGACAGCCTCCCTCTCTGGGGCCAACGTCCTGACTTTC	CSARDKTASLSGANVLTF
-	TRBD2	TRBV13	TRBJ2-7	TGTGCCAGCAGCGCCGAAGGGACTAGCGGGGTCTACGAGCAGTACTTC	CASSAEGTSGVYEQYF
few	TRBD2	TRBV7-2	TRBJ2-5	TGTGCCAGCAGCTCGACTAGCGGGGGATCAGAGACCCAGTACTTC	CASSSTSGGSETQYF
many	-	TRBV7-6	TRBJ2-3	TGTGCCAGCAGCTCCGGGAAGGGAGGGGGGCTAATTCCGGATACGCAGTATTTT	CASSSGKGGGLIPDTQYF
many	-	TRBV6-5	TRBJ1-5	TGTGCCAGCAGTTACGACAGTAATCAGCCCCAGCATTTT	CASSYDSNQPQHF
many	-	TRBV12-3/TRBV12-4	TRBJ1-1	TGTGCCAGCAGTTTTCTGGTCCGTAGGCAGGACACTGAAGCTTTCTTT	CASSFLVRRQDTEAFF
few	-	TRBV7-6	TRBJ2-2	TGTGCCAGCAGCCCCCATCCAAAGTTCGGGAACACCGGGGAGCTGTTTTTT	CASSPHPKFGNTGELFF
many	TRBD1	TRBV25-1	TRBJ1-2	TGTGCCAGCAGTGAACAGGGGGGGAGGGGTTTCCGAGACTACACCTTC	CASSEQGGRGFRDYTF
-	-	TRBV7-9	TRBJ2-3	TGTGCCAGCAGCTTAGAAATAGATACGCAGTATTTT	CASSLEIDTQYF
many	-	TRBV6-2/TRBV6-3	TRBJ2-2	TGTGCCAGCAGTTACTTGGACGAGGGCGCCGGGGAGCTGTTTTTT	CASSYLDEGAGELFF
few	-	TRBV27	TRBJ2-1	TGTGCCAGCAGTTTCCACCCCTATAACAATGAGCAGTTCTTC	CASSFHPYNNEQFF
few	TRBD1	TRBV20-1	TRBJ1-1	TGCAGTGCTCCGGACAGGTACACTGAAGCTTTCTTT	CSAPDRYTEAFF
-	-	TRBV12-3/TRBV12-4	TRBJ2-1	TGTGCCAGCAGTTTCGAGGACTATCGCCTGCCACGGCCGCAGTTCTTC	CASSFEDYRLPRPQFF
-	-	TRBV27	TRBJ2-1	TGTGCCAGCAGTCTACAGGGAGGGGACAATGAGCAGTTCTTC	CASSLQGGDNEQFF
many	TRBD2	TRBV6-1	TRBJ2-2	TGTGCCAGCAGCGTAAGACTAGCGGGGCCAGCGGGGACCGGGGAGCTGTTTTTT	CASSVRLAGPAGTGELFF
few	TRBD1	TRBV20-1	TRBJ2-1	TGCAGTGCTACTAACCCGGGACAGGGCTACAATGAGCAGTTCTTC	CSATNPGQGYNEQFF
few	-	TRBV19	TRBJ2-1	TGTGCCAGTAGTAGCTTCTCCCTCGTAGTCAGCTCCGAGCAGTTCTTC	CASSSFSLVVSSEQFF
few	TRBD1	TRBV27	TRBJ1-2	TGTGCCAGCAGTCTGACGGGACAGGGACATGGCTACACCTTC	CASSLTGQGHGYTF
-	TRBD2	TRBV6-5	TRBJ2-1	TGTGCCAGCAGCCGCGGACTAGCGGGGGCCAATGAGCAGTTCTTC	CASSRGLAGANEQFF
many	-	TRBV12-3/TRBV12-4	TRBJ1-2	TGTGCCAGCAGTTTCGGGGATGGCTACACCTTC	CASSFGDGYTF
-	-	TRBV4-1	TRBJ2-1	TGCGCCAGCAGCCAAGATTTGGGCAGGGTTGTTGAGCAGTTCTTC	CASSQDLGRVVEQFF
few	-	TRBV6-8	TRBJ1-1	TGTGCCAGCAGTTACCAAGGGTTCGGCACTGAAGCTTTCTTT	CASSYQGFGTEAFF
-	TRBD1	TRBV11-3	TRBJ2-1	TGTGCCAGCAGCTTAAGGACTTCGGGACAGGTTAATGAGCAGTTCTTC	CASSLRTSGQVNEQFF
-	-	TRBV28	TRBJ1-3	TGTGCCAGCAGTTTATTACGGGACCTTACGGACACCATATATTTT	CASSLLRDLTDTIYF
few	-	TRBV12-3/TRBV12-4	TRBJ2-1	TGTGCCAGCAGCTTAGATCTGAGCGTCAATGAGCAGTTCTTC	CASSLDLSVNEQFF
many	TRBD1	TRBV7-2	TRBJ2-1	TGTGCCAGCAGACCCAGGGGGAAAGATGAGCAGTTCTTC	CASRPRGKDEQFF